Listed here is a single T cell receptor beta chain. What it binds is unknown. The data were obtained in a study of the immune and genomic landscape of osteosarcoma. Study-level information: Most patients were poor-risk; just over 65% had died. Broader study findings: Clonality was higher in immune-hot C3 than cold C1, yet still low. Reference clonality came from outside normal skin and healthy blood, not matched tissue.

Poor-prognosis osteosarcoma patients supplied post-treatment primary, local recurrence and metastasis tumor specimens. The CDR3 runs to 15 residues. With V trimmed by 0 bases and J by 5 bases, 2 bases remained unmatched. Germline V gives CDR1 SEHNR, CDR2 FQNEAQ (reference sequence). Here immunoSEQ multiplex PCR was the method, and the copy in TCRdb shows in-frame clones only, minus some. The table lists 800 to 950 clones, 67% of them singletons. The sample comprised primary tumor tissue from the humerus. J is TRBJ2-3 and V is TRBV7-9, with 10 bases lining up with TRBD2. The source of this sequence is a woman in her seventies with osteosarcoma. This CDR3 is CASSLALAGRDTQYF. The CDR3 DNA sequence: TGTGCCAGCAGCTTAGCACTAGCGGGGCGAGATACGCAGTATTTT. Drawing the rest from reference TRBV7-9 and TRBJ2-3, the complete variable domain is DTGVSQNPRHKITKRGQNVTFRCDPISEHNRLYWYRQTLGQGPEFLTYFQNEAQLEKSRLLSDRFSAERPKGSFSTLEIQRTEQGDSAMYLCASSLALAGRDTQYFGPGTRLTVL.